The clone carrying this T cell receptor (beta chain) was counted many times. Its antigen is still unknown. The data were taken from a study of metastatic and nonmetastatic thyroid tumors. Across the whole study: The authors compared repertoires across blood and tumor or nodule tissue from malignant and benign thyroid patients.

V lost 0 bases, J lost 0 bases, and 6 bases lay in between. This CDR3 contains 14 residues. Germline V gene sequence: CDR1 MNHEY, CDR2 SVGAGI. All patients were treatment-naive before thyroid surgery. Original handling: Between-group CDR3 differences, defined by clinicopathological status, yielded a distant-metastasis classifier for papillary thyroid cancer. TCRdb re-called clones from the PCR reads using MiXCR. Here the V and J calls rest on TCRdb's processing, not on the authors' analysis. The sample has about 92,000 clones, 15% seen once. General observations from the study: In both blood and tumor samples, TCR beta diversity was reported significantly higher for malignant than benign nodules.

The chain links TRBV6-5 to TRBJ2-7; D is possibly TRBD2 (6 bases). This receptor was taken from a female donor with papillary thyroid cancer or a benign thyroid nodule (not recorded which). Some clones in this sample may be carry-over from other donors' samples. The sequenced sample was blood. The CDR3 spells CASSYSSGSYEQYF. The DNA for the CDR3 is TGTGCCAGCAGTTACTCTAGCGGCTCCTACGAGCAGTACTTC.